This T cell receptor beta chain was sequenced in a study of blood T cell repertoires in COVID-19. Study-wide context: Specimens from acute and convalescent COVID-19 originated in the United States, Italy and Spain. In each case, the material was cDNA or gDNA derived from T cells, B-cell-depleted T cells, or PBMCs.

Germline V lookup: CDR1 KGHSH, CDR2 LQKENI. Unmatched junction bases numbered 10, after V lost 0 bases and J lost 10 bases. This CDR3 is built from 16 residues. Per the study methods: It was from reference gene primer amplification that nucleated cell counts were estimated. The table came from immunoSEQ multiplex PCR; TCRdb's copy has only in-frame clones and leaves some out. Clone size and the V and J calls come from that table; the DNA yielded D and trimming. The data show approximately 190,000 clones, approximately 79% seen once. This clonotype was obtained from a woman aged 60-70 years with acute COVID-19. The rearrangement links TRBV18 to TRBJ1-4; 8 bases map to TRBD1. Sequenced material: PBMCs or T cells enriched from blood (not recorded which). The CDR3 DNA sequence: TGTGCCAGCTCACCACCAGATTCGCAGGGGGCGCGAAAACTGTTTTTT. Protein sequence: CASSPPDSQGARKLFF.